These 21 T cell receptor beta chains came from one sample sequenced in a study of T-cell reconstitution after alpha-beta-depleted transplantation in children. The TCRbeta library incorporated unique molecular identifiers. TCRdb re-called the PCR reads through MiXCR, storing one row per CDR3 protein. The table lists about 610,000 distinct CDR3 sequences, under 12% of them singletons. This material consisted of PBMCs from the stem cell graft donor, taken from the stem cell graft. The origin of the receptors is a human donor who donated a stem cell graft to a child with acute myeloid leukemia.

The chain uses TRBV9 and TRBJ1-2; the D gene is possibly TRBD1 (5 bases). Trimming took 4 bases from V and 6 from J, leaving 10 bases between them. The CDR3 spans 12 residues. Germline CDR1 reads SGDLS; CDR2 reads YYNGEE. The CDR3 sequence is CASSNRQNGYTF. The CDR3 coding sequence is TGTGCCAGCAGCAACAGACAGAATGGCTACACCTTC.

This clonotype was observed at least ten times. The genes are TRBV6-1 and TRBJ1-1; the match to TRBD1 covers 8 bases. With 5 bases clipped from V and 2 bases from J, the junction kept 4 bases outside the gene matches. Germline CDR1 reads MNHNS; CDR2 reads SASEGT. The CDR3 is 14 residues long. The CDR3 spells CASSRQGTNTEAFF. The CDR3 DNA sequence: TGTGCCAGCAGTCGACAGGGGACTAACACTGAAGCTTTCTTT.

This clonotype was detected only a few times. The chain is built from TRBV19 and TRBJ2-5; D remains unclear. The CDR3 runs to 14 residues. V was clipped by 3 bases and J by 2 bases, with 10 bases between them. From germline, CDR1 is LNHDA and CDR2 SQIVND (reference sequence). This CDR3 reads CASSIMPLQETQYF. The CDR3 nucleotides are TGTGCCAGTAGTATTATGCCCTTACAAGAGACCCAGTACTTC. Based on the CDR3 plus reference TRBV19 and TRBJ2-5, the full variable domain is DGGITQSPKYLFRKEGQNVTLSCEQNLNHDAMYWYRQDPGQGLRLIYYSQIVNDFQKGDIAEGYSVSREKKESFPLTVTSAQKNPTAFYLCASSIMPLQETQYFGPGTRLLVL.

CDR3 amino acids: CSARVPRTVQETQYF. In DNA form, the CDR3 reads TGCAGTGCTAGAGTCCCCCGGACGGTGCAAGAGACCCAGTACTTC. The gene calls are TRBV20-1 and TRBJ2-5; the D is unclear. CDR3 size: 15 residues. V lost 1 base and J lost 2, with 14 bases in between. Germline V gives CDR1 DFQATT, CDR2 SNEGSKA (reference sequence).

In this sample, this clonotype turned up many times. The CDR3 here is CSARGEAGKNEQFF. The CDR3 DNA is TGCAGTGCTAGAGGGGAAGCGGGTAAGAATGAGCAGTTCTTC. The chain combines TRBV20-1 with TRBJ2-1; D possibly corresponds to TRBD2 (6 bases). Germline V gene sequence: CDR1 DFQATT, CDR2 SNEGSKA (reference sequence). The CDR3 covers 14 residues. Trimming pared 1 base from V and 7 bases from J, leaving 14 bases between.

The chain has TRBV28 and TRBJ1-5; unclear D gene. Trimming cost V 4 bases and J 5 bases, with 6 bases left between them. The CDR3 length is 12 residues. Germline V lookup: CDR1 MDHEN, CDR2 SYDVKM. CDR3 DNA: TGTGCCAGCAGTTCAATTCATCAGCCCCAGCATTTT. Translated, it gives CASSSIHQPQHF. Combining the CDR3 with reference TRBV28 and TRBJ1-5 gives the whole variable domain DVKVTQSSRYLVKRTGEKVFLECVQDMDHENMFWYRQDPGLGLRLIYFSYDVKMKEKGDIPEGYSVSREKKERFSLILESASTNQTSMYLCASSSIHQPQHFGDGTRLSIL.

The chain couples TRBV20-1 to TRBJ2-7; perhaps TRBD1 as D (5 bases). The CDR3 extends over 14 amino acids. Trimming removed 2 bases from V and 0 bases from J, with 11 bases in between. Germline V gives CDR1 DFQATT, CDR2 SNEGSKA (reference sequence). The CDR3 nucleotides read TGCAGTGCTAGACCTCCCGACAGCTCCTACGAGCAGTACTTC. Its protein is CSARPPDSSYEQYF.

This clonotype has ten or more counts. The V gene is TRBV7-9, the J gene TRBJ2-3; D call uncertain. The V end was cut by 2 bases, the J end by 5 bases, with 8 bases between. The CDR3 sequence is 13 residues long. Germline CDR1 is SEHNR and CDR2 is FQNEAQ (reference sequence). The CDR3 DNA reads TGTGCCAGCAGCTTATACCCCCGAGATACGCAGTATTTT. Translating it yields CASSLYPRDTQYF.

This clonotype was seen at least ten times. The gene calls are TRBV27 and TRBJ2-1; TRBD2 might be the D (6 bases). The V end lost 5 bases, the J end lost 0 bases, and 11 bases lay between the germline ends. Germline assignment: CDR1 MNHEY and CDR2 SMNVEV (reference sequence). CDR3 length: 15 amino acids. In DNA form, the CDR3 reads TGTGCCAGCAGTCTCCGGGGGTTCTCCTACAATGAGCAGTTCTTC. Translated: CASSLRGFSYNEQFF.

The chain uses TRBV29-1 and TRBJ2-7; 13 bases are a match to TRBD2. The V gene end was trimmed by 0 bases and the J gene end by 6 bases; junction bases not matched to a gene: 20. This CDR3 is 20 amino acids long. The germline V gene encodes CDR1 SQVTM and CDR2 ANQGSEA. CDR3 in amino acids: CSVEEGSFGTSGATPLEQYF. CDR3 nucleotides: TGCAGCGTTGAAGAGGGCAGTTTCGGGACTAGCGGGGCCACACCCCTCGAGCAGTACTTC.

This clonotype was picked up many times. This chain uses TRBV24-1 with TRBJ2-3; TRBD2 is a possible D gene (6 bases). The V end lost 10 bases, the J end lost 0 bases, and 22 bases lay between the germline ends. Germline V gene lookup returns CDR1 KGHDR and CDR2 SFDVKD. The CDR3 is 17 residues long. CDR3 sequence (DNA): TGTGCCACGACCTCAACCTCGGGAGTGGAAAGCACAGATACGCAGTATTTT. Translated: CATTSTSGVESTDTQYF.

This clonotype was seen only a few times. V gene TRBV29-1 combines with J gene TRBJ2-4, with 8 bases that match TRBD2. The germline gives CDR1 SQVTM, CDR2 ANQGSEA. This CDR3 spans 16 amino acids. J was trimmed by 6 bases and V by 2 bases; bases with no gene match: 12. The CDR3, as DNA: TGCAGCGTTGAAAATATCGGGAGGGCCGTGGGAAACATTCAGTACTTC. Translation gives CSVENIGRAVGNIQYF. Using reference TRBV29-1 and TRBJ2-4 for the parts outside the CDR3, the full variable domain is SAVISQKPSRDICQRGTSLTIQCQVDSQVTMMFWYRQQPGQSLTLIATANQGSEATYESGFVIDKFPISRPNLTFSTLTVSNMSPEDSSIYLCSVENIGRAVGNIQYFGAGTRLSVL.

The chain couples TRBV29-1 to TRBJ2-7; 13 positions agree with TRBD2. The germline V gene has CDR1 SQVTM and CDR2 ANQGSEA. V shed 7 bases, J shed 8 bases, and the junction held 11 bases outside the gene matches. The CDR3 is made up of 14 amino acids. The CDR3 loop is CSAKLAGGVLKQYF. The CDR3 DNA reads TGCAGCGCAAAACTAGCGGGGGGGGTGTTGAAGCAGTACTTC.

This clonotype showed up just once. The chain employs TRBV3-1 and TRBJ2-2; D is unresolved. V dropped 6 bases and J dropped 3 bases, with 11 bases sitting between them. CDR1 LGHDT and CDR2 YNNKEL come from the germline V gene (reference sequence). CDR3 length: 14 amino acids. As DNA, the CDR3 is TGTGCCAGCAGTCACACTGATTACACCGGGGAGCTGTTTTTT. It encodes CASSHTDYTGELFF.

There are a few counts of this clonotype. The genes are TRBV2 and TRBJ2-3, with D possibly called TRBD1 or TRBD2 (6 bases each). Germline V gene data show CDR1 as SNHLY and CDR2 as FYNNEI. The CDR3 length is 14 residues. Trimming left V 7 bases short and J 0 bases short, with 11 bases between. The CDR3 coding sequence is TGTGCCAGCAAGGGGGACTCCAGCACAGATACGCAGTATTTT. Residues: CASKGDSSTDTQYF.

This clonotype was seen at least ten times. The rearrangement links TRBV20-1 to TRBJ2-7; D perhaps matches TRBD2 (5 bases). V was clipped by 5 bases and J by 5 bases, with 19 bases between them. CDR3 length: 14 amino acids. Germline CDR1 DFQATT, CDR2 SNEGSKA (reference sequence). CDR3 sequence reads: CSAEKGLARDEQYF. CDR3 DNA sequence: TGCAGTGCTGAGAAAGGGCTAGCCCGGGACGAGCAGTACTTC.

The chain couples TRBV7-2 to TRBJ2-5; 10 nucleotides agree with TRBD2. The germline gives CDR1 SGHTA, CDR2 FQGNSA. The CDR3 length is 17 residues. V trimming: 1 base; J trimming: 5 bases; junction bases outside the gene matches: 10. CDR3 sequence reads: CASSLGALAGAGETQYF. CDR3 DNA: TGTGCCAGCAGCTTAGGTGCCCTAGCGGGAGCGGGGGAGACCCAGTACTTC.

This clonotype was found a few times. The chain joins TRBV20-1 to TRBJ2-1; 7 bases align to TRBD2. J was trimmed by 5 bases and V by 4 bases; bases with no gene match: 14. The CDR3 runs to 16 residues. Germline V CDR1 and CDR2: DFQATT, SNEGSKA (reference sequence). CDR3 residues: CSATHIRGRANNEQFF. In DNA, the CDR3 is TGCAGTGCTACCCATATTCGAGGGAGGGCCAACAATGAGCAGTTCTTC.

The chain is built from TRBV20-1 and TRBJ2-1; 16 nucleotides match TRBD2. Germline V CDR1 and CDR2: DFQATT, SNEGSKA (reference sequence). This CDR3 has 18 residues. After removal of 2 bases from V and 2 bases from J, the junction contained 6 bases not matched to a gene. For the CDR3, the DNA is TGCAGTGCTAGATCTCCGGGGACTAGCGGGAGGGCCTACAATGAGCAGTTCTTC. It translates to CSARSPGTSGRAYNEQFF.

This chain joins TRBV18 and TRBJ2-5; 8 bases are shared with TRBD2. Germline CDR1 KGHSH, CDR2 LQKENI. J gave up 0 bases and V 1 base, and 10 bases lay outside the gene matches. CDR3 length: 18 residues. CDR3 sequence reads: CASSPLSGTPQYQETQYF. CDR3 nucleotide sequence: TGTGCCAGCTCACCACTTAGCGGGACTCCCCAGTACCAAGAGACCCAGTACTTC.

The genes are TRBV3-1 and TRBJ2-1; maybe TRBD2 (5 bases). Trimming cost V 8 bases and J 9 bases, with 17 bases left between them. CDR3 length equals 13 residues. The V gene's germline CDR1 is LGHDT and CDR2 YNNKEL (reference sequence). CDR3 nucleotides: TGTGCCAGCGGCCGGCGGGTCTATGCTGAGCAGTTCTTC. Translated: CASGRRVYAEQFF.